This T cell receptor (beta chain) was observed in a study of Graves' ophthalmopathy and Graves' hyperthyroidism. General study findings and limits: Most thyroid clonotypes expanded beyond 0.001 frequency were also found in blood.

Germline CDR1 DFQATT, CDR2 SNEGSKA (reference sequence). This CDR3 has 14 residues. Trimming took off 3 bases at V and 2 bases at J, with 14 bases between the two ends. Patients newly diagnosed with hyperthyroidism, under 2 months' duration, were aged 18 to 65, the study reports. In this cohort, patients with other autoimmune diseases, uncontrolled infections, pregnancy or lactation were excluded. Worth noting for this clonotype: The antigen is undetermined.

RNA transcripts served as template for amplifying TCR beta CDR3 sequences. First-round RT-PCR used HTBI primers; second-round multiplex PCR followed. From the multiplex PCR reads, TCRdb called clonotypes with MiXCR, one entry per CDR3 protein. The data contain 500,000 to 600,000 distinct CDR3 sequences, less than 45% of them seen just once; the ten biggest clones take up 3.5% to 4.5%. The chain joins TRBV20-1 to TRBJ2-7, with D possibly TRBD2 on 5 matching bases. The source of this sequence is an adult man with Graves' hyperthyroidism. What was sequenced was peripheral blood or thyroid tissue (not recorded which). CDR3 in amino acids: CSAREVLSPYEQYF. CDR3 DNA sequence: TGCAGTGCTAGGGAGGTCCTGAGTCCCTACGAGCAGTACTTC.